This entry features one TCR beta chain sequence. Germline-derived CDR1 and CDR2 are SGHRS and YFSETQ. Trimming left V 4 bases short and J 4 bases short, with 12 bases between. The CDR3 runs 13 residues. The data originate from a study of control samples from healthy donors and cancer patients. Assay: immunoSEQ multiplex PCR; the TCRdb copy retains only in-frame clones and omits some. This table has more than 110,000 clones, about nine tenths appearing once. The chain combines TRBV5-1 with TRBJ2-7; D remains ambiguous. The receptor was isolated from a woman in her thirties in good health. The sequenced material came from blood. CDR3 in DNA: TGCGCCAGCAGCGTTGGGAACAGTTACGAGCAGTACTTC. It encodes CASSVGNSYEQYF. Full variable domain (remainder filled in from reference TRBV5-1 and TRBJ2-7): KAGVTQTPRYLIKTRGQQVTLSCSPISGHRSVSWYQQTPGQGLQFLFEYFSETQRNKGNFPGRFSGRQFSNSRSEMNVSTLELGDSALYLCASSVGNSYEQYFGPGTRLTVT.